These 14 T cell receptor beta chains originate from one sample sequenced in a study of blood T cell repertoires in COVID-19 (dated by TCRdb to 2018 to 2020). Receptor amplification or capture employed the immunoSEQ multiplex PCR assay. TCRdb holds this immuneACCESS table with in-frame rearrangements only. Some clones are missing; in checked studies, unresolved V genes explain under half, and the rest has no known cause. A total of around 50,000 clones appear in this sample, more than 70% of them only once. The ten largest make up just under 25% of the sample. The source material was peripheral blood. These receptors were obtained from a woman older than 75 with acute or convalescent COVID-19.

J is TRBJ2-7 and V is TRBV5-4; D call uncertain. Trimming cost V 0 bases and J 4 bases, with 14 bases left between them. Germline values: CDR1 SGHNT, CDR2 YYREEE (reference sequence). The CDR3 extends over 15 amino acids. CDR3: CASSLVFVDRYEQYV. CDR3 bases: TGTGCCAGCAGCTTGGTATTTGTAGATAGATACGAGCAGTACGTC.

The chain recombines TRBV3-1 (or the pseudogene TRBV3-2) with TRBJ2-7; D not resolved. CDR1 and CDR2 from the germline V gene are LGHDT and YNNKEL (reference sequence). The CDR3 extends over 14 amino acids. V lost 2 bases and J lost 9, with 17 bases in between. CDR3 DNA sequence: TGTGCCAGCAGCCAATCCGGGTCCCCTACGGGGCAGTACGTC. Amino acids: CASSQSGSPTGQYV.

J is TRBJ1-1 and V is TRBV7-8; no clear D. Germline loops: CDR1 SGHVS, CDR2 FQNEAQ. V was pared by 5 bases and J by 0 bases, with 10 bases between. The CDR3 is 14 amino acids. The CDR3 coding sequence is TGTGCCAGCAGCCCCACTGCTCTGAACACTGAAGCTTTCTTT. Amino acids: CASSPTALNTEAFF.

V and J are TRBV7-2 and TRBJ1-5; a possible D gene is TRBD1 (5 bases). V dropped 1 base and J dropped 7 bases, with 14 bases sitting between them. Per germline, CDR1 SGHTA and CDR2 FQGNSA. The length of the CDR3 is 15 residues. The CDR3 spells CASSLGLGGSQPQHF. In nucleotides, the CDR3 is TGTGCCAGCAGCTTAGGTCTCGGGGGTTCACAGCCCCAGCATTTT.

This clone was recorded only once. The V gene is TRBV2, the J gene TRBJ2-7; tentative D call: TRBD2 (5 bases). The V gene lost 3 bases and the J gene lost 5 bases, with 14 bases spanning the gap. CDR1 and CDR2 (germline): SNHLY, FYNNEI. The CDR3 is 14 amino acids. The CDR3, as DNA: TGTGCCAGCAGTGAGGTCCGATCGGGGAACGAGCAGTACTTC. This translates into CASSEVRSGNEQYF.

This chain links TRBV7-2 with TRBJ1-3; 7 positions agree with TRBD1. This CDR3 comprises 15 residues. Losses at the gene ends were 6 bases for V and 3 bases for J; bases not matched to a gene: 8. Germline V CDR1 and CDR2: SGHTA, FQGNSA. CDR3 nucleotide sequence: TGTGCCAGCAGACGTCAGGGGGGCGGTGGAAACACCATATATTTT. This sequence encodes CASRRQGGGGNTIYF.

The rearrangement joins TRBV5-1 to TRBJ2-2; D might be TRBD2 (6 bases). V shed 0 bases and J shed 5 bases, with 14 bases lying between them. Germline V CDR1 and CDR2: SGHRS, YFSETQ. The CDR3 runs to 16 residues. CDR3 DNA sequence: TGCGCCAGCAGCTTGGAACCTAGCGCGAGAACCGGGGAGCTGTTTTTT. Encoded protein: CASSLEPSARTGELFF.

This clone has only one observation. The J gene is TRBJ2-1, the V gene TRBV27; D not resolved. This CDR3 region has 13 residues. Deletions cut 6 bases from V and 6 bases from J, with 12 bases between. Looked up from germline, CDR1 is MNHEY and CDR2 is SMNVEV (reference sequence). This chain's CDR3 is CASRSHWANEQFF. DNA for the CDR3: TGTGCCAGCAGATCTCATTGGGCCAATGAGCAGTTCTTC.

The rearrangement uses TRBV18 and TRBJ2-3; weak D call: TRBD2 (5 bases). CDR1 is KGHSH, CDR2 LQKENI, per germline. The CDR3 length is 15 residues. V was shortened by 6 bases and J by 6 bases, with 19 bases between the two germline ends. CDR3 sequence reads: CASSPMTISGDTQYF. The CDR3 DNA reads TGTGCCAGCTCGCCTATGACTATCTCGGGGGATACGCAGTATTTT.

The chain couples TRBV11-2 to TRBJ1-2; D possibly corresponds to TRBD1 (6 bases). Germline V CDR1 and CDR2: SGHAT, FQNNGV. The CDR3 is made up of 14 amino acids. V dropped 5 bases and J dropped 7 bases, with 17 bases sitting between them. The CDR3: CASSPSGTTAGYTF. CDR3 coding DNA: TGTGCCAGCAGCCCGAGCGGGACAACGGCTGGCTACACCTTC. Supplemented by reference TRBV11-2 and TRBJ1-2, the full variable domain reads EAGVAQSPRYKIIEKRQSVAFWCNPISGHATLYWYQQILGQGPKLLIQFQNNGVVDDSQLPKDRFSAERLKGVDSTLKIQPAKLEDSAVYLCASSPSGTTAGYTFGSGTRLTVV.

The rearrangement uses TRBV11-3 and TRBJ2-7, with a tentative D call TRBD2 (5 bases). Trimming removed 2 bases from V and 4 bases from J, with 12 bases in between. This CDR3 contains 14 residues. Germline CDR1 is SGHNT and CDR2 is YENEEA. CDR3 DNA: TGTGCCAGCAGCTTATGGCGGGTGAATTACGAGCAGTACTTC. Protein product: CASSLWRVNYEQYF.

The count of this clone is one. This chain uses TRBV11-2 with TRBJ2-3, with unresolved D. There are 12 residues in the CDR3. Trimming took 1 base from V and 4 from J, leaving 3 bases between them. Germline V gene data show CDR1 as SGHAT and CDR2 as FQNNGV. CDR3 nucleotides: TGTGCCAGCAGCTTAGCTGCAGATACGCAGTATTTT. Amino acid sequence: CASSLAADTQYF.

The chain couples TRBV5-1 to TRBJ1-1; no clear D. The CDR3 sequence is 13 residues long. V was cut by 7 bases and J by 4 bases, with 14 bases left in between. Germline CDR1 and CDR2: SGHRS and YFSETQ. In nucleotides, the CDR3 is TGCGCCAGCCAAGGAATGCCGGGCACTGAAGCTTTCTTT. Protein product: CASQGMPGTEAFF.

The chain employs TRBV5-1 and TRBJ2-5, with 9 bases that match TRBD1. J was trimmed by 8 bases and V by 3 bases; bases with no gene match: 8. CDR1 and CDR2 from the germline V gene are SGHRS and YFSETQ. CDR3 length: 14 amino acids. CDR3 amino acids: CASSSPNTGGTQYF. Written as DNA, the CDR3 is TGCGCCAGCAGCTCCCCAAATACAGGGGGCACCCAGTACTTC. Combining the CDR3 with reference TRBV5-1 and TRBJ2-5 gives the whole variable domain KAGVTQTPRYLIKTRGQQVTLSCSPISGHRSVSWYQQTPGQGLQFLFEYFSETQRNKGNFPGRFSGRQFSNSRSEMNVSTLELGDSALYLCASSSPNTGGTQYFGPGTRLLVL.